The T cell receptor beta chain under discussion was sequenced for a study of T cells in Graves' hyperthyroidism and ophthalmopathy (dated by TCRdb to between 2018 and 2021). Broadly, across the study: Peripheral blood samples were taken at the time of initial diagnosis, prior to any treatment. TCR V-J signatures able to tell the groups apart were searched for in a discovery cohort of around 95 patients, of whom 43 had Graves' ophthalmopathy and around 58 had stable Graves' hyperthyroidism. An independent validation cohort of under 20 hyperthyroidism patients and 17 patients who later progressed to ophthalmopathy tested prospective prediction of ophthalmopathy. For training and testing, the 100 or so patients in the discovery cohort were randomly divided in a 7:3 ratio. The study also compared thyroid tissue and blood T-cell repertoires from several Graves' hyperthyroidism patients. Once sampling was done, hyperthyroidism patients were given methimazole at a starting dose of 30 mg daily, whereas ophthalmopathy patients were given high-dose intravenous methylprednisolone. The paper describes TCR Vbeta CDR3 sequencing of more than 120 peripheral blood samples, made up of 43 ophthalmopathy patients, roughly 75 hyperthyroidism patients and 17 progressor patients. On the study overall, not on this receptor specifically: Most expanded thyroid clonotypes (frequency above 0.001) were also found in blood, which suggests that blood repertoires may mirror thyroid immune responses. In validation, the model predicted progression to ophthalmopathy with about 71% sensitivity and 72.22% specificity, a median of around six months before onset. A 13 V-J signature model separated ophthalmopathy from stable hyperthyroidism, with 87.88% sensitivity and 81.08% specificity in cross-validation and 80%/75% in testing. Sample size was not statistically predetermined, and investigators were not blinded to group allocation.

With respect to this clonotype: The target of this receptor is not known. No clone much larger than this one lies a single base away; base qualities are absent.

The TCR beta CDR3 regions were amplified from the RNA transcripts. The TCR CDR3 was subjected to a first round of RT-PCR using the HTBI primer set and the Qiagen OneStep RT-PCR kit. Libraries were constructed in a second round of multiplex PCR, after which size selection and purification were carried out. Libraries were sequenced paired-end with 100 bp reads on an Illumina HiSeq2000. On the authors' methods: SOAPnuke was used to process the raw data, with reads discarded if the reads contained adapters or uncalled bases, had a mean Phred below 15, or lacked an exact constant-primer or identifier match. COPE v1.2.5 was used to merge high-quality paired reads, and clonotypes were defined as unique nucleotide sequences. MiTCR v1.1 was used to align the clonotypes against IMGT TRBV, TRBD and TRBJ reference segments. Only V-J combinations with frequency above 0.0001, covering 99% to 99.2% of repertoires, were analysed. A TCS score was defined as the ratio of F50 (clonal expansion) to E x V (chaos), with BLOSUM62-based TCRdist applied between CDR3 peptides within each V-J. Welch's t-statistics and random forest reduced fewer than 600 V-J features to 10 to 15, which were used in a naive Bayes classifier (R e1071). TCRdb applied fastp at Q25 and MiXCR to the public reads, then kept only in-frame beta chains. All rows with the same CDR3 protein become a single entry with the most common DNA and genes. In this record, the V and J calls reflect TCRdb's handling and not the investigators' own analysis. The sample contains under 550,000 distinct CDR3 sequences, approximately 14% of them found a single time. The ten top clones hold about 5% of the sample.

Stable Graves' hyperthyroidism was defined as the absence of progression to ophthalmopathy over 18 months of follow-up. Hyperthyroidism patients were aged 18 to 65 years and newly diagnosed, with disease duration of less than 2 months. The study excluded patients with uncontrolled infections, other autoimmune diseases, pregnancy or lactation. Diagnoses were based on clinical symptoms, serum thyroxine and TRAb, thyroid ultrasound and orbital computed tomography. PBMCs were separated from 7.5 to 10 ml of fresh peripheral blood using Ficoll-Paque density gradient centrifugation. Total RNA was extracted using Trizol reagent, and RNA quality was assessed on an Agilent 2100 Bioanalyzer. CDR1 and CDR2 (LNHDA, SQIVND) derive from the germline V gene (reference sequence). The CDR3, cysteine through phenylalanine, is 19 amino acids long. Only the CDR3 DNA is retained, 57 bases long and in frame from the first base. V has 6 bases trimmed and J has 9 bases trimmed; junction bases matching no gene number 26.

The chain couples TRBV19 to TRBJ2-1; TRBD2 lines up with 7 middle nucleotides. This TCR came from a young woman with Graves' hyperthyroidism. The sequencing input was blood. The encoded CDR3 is CASSRGERDPLISASEQFF. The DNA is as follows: TGTGCCAGTAGCCGGGGGGAGCGGGACCCCCTAATTTCTGCAAGTGAGCAGTTCTTC. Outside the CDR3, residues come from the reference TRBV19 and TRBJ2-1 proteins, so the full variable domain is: DGGITQSPKYLFRKEGQNVTLSCEQNLNHDAMYWYRQDPGQGLRLIYYSQIVNDFQKGDIAEGYSVSREKKESFPLTVTSAQKNPTAFYLCASSRGERDPLISASEQFFGPGTRLTVL.